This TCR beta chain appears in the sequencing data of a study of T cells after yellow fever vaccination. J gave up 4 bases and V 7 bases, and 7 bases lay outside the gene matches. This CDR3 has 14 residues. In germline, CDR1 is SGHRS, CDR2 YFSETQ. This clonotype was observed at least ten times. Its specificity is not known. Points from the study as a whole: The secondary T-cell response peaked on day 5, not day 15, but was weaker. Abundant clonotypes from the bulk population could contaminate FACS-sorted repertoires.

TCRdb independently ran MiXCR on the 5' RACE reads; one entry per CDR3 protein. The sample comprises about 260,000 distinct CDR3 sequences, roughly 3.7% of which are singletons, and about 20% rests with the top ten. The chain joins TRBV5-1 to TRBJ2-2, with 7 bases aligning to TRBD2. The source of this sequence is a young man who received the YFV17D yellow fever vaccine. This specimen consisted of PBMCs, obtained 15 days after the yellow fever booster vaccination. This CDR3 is CASARGVVTGELFF. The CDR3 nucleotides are TGCGCCAGCGCACGGGGGGTAGTCACCGGGGAGCTGTTTTTT.